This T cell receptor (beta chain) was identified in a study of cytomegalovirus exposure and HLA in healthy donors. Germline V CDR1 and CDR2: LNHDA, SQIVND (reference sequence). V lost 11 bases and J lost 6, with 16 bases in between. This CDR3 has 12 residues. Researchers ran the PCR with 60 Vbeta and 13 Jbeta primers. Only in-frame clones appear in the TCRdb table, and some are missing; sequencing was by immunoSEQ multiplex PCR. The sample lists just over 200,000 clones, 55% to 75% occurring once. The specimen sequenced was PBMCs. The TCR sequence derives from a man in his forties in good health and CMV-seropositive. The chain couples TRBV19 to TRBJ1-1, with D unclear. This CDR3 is CASQRDFAEAFF. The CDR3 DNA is TGTGCCTCCCAACGGGATTTCGCTGAAGCTTTCTTT. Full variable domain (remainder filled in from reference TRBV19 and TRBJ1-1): DGGITQSPKYLFRKEGQNVTLSCEQNLNHDAMYWYRQDPGQGLRLIYYSQIVNDFQKGDIAEGYSVSREKKESFPLTVTSAQKNPTAFYLCASQRDFAEAFFGQGTRLTVV.